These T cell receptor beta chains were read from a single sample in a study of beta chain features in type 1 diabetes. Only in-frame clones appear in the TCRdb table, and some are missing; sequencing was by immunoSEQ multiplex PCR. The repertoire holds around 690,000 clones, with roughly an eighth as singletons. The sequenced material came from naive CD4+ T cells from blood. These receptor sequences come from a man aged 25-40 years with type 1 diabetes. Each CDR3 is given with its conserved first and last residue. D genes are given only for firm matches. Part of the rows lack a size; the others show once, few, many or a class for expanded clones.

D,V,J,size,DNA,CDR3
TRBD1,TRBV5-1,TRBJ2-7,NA,TGCGCCAGCAGCCCGCGGACAGGAGACTCCTACGAGCAGTACTTC,CASSPRTGDSYEQYF
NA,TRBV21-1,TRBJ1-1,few,TGTGCCAGGACCCGCAGGGGCGGCACTGAAGCTTTCTTT,CARTRRGGTEAFF
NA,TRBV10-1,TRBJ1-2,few,TGCGCCAGCAGTGATAACAGACTCTATGGCTACACCTTC,CASSDNRLYGYTF
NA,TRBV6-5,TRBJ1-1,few,TGTGCCAGCAGTTCCAGGTCCACCCTGAACACTGAAGCTTTCTTT,CASSSRSTLNTEAFF
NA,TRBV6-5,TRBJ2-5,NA,TGTGCCAGCAGTTACGACAGGAGAGGGACCCAGTACTTC,CASSYDRRGTQYF
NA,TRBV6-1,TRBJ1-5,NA,TGTGCCAGCAGTGAAGGACCCGAGAACAGCGGAGGTCAGCCCCAGCATTTT,CASSEGPENSGGQPQHF
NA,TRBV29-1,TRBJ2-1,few,TGCAGCGTTGACCACACAGGGATGTTCTTC,CSVDHTGMFF
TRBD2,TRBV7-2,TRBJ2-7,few,TGTGCCAGCAGCTTACTAGCGGGGGGAACCTACGAGCAGTACTTC,CASSLLAGGTYEQYF
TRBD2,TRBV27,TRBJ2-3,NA,TGTGCCAGCAGTTCTCGGGGGAGGGGTAGAGATACGCAGTATTTT,CASSSRGRGRDTQYF
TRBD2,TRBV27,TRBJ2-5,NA,TGTGCCAGCAGCCTAGCGGGGGGGCCCTGGGAGACCCAGTACTTC,CASSLAGGPWETQYF
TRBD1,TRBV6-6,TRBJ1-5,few,TGTGCCAGCGATAGACAGGGGAGAAATAGCAATCAGCCCCAGCATTTT,CASDRQGRNSNQPQHF
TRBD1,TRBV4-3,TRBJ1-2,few,TGCGCCAGCAGCCAACCGGGACAGCTAAACTATGGCTACACCTTC,CASSQPGQLNYGYTF
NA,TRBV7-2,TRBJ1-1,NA,TGTGCCAGCAGCTTAGCCCGGCTGGACATCACTGAAGCTTTCTTT,CASSLARLDITEAFF
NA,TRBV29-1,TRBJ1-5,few,TGCAGCGTTGAACTACAGGACAATCAGCCCCAGCATTTT,CSVELQDNQPQHF
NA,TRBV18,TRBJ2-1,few,TGTGCCAGCTCGCGGGACCGTAGGGGCTCCTACAATGAGCAGTTCTTC,CASSRDRRGSYNEQFF
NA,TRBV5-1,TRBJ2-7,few,TGCGCCAGCAGCTCGGGGCGGGCCTACGAGCAGTACTTC,CASSSGRAYEQYF
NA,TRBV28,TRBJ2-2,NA,TGTGCCAGCAGTTTAGGGAGCGCCCACACCGGGGAGCTGTTTTTT,CASSLGSAHTGELFF
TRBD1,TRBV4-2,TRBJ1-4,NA,TGTGCCAGCAGCCAAGATTCAGGGGGCAAAACTAATGAAAAACTGTTTTTT,CASSQDSGGKTNEKLFF
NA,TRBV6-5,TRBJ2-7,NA,TGTGCCAGCAGAGCAAGGACGGTGACCTACGAGCAGTACTTC,CASRARTVTYEQYF
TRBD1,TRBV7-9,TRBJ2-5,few,TGTGCCAGCAGTTTCGAACAGGGGTGGGAAGAGACCCAGTACTTC,CASSFEQGWEETQYF
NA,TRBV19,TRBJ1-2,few,TGTGCCAGTAGTATGCGCACTAACTATGGCTACACCTTC,CASSMRTNYGYTF
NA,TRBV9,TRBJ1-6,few,TGTGCCAGCAGCGTAGTTGGAGGGCCCCTCCACTTT,CASSVVGGPLHF
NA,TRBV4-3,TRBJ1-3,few,TGCGCCAGCAGCCAAGATTCCCCAAGTTACTCTGGAAACACCATATATTTT,CASSQDSPSYSGNTIYF
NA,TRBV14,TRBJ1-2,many,TGTGCCAGCAGCCCAGGAGCTAACTATGGCTACACCTTC,CASSPGANYGYTF
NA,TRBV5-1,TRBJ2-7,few,TGCGCCAGCAGCTTGGATTCGGGGTTAAGCTCCTACGAGCAGTACTTC,CASSLDSGLSSYEQYF
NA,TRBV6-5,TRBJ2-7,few,TGTGCCAGCAGTTCTTACCTGGACCACTACGAGCAGTACTTC,CASSSYLDHYEQYF
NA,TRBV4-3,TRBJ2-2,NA,TGCGCCAGCAGCCAAACACCAGGGGCCAACACCGGGGAGCTGTTTTTT,CASSQTPGANTGELFF
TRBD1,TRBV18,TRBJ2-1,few,TGTGCCAGCTCAGGGACAGGAGGGAATAATGAGCAGTTCTTC,CASSGTGGNNEQFF
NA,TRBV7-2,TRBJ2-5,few,TGTGCCAGCAGCTTAGACGTGAATCGGGAGACCCAGTACTTC,CASSLDVNRETQYF
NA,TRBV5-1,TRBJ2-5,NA,TGCGCCAGCAGCTTGGGAGGCCAGCCGGAGACCCAGTACTTC,CASSLGGQPETQYF
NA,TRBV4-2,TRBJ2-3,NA,TGTGCCAGCAGCCAAGATAGGTTGCGGGCAGATACGCAGTATTTT,CASSQDRLRADTQYF
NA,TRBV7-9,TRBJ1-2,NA,TGTGCCAGCAACATCGGGGCAGGGGAGGATGGCTACACCTTC,CASNIGAGEDGYTF
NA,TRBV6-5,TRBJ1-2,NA,TGTGCCAGCAGCCAGGAGGGATGGGCTATGGGCTACACCTTC,CASSQEGWAMGYTF
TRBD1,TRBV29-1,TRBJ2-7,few,TGCAGCGCGCATTCGGACAGGGGGTACGAGCAGTACTTC,CSAHSDRGYEQYF
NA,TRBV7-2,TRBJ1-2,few,TGTGCCAGCAGCTACGACGGACAGACTAACTATGGCTACACCTTC,CASSYDGQTNYGYTF
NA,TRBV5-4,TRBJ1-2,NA,TGTGCCAGCAGCTCCGAACGCCGTTATGGCTACACCTTC,CASSSERRYGYTF
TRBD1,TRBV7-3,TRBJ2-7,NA,TGTGCCAGCAGCTTAACGAGGGACAGGGCTGGCAACGAGCAGTACTTC,CASSLTRDRAGNEQYF
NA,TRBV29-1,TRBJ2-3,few,TGCAGCGGGCGGGACCAGACTCCTGATACGCAGTATTTT,CSGRDQTPDTQYF
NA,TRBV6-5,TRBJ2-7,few,TGTGCCAGCAGTTCGTCTATCGGGACACACTACGAGCAGTACTTC,CASSSSIGTHYEQYF
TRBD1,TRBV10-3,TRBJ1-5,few,TGTGCCATCAGTGAGTCGAGGACAGGGGGCCACAATCAGCCCCAGCATTTT,CAISESRTGGHNQPQHF
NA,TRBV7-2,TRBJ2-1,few,TGTGCCAGCAGCTTCGAAGTCACCCACAATGAGCAGTTCTTC,CASSFEVTHNEQFF
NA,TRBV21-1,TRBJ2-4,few,TGTGCCAGCAGCCCCCATGGGACAGGGCTAGCCAAAAACATTCAGTACTTC,CASSPHGTGLAKNIQYF
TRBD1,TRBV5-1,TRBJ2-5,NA,TGCGCCAGCAGCACGGGACAGGGTAAAGAGACCCAGTACTTC,CASSTGQGKETQYF
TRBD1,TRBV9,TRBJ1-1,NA,TGTGCCAGCAGCGCCCGACAGGGTTTTAGCACTGAAGCTTTCTTT,CASSARQGFSTEAFF
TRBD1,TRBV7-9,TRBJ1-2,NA,TGTGCCAGCAGCTTAACAGGACAGGGTAGTTATGGCTACACCTTC,CASSLTGQGSYGYTF
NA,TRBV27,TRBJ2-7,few,TGTGCCAGCAGTTTAAGTGTGACATCCCATCGGGAGCAGTACTTC,CASSLSVTSHREQYF
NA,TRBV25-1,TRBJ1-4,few,TGTGCCAGCAGTGACAGGGGTGCTAATGAAAAACTGTTTTTT,CASSDRGANEKLFF
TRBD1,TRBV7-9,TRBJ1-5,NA,TGTGCCAGCAGCTCTTGGGACAGGGGCTCGGGCAATCAGCCCCAGCATTTT,CASSSWDRGSGNQPQHF
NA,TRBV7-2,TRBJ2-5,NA,TGTGCCAGCGGGGAAAGATCCGGGACAGAGACCCAGTACTTC,CASGERSGTETQYF
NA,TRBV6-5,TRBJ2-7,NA,TGTGCCAGCAGTTACGACAGGGAGGGCTACGAGCAGTACTTC,CASSYDREGYEQYF